The 27 T cell receptor beta chains listed next were all sequenced from one sample in a study of blood T cell repertoires in COVID-19. Using immunoSEQ multiplex PCR, the repertoire was profiled, and TCRdb retains in-frame clones only, with some absent. The top ten hold 6.5% to 9.5% of the sample, which has roughly 500,000 clones, 80% to 90% seen once. The sample comprised PBMCs or T cells enriched from blood (not recorded which). Receptors originate from a woman between 55 and 75 years old who had recovered from COVID-19.

The genes are TRBV10-1 and TRBJ1-1; tentatively, D is TRBD1 (6 bases). The V gene's germline CDR1 is WNHNN and CDR2 SYGVQD (reference sequence). The CDR3 contains 11 residues. Between the trimmed V and J ends, which lost 9 bases and 5 bases, there was a span of 10 bases. DNA of the CDR3: TGCGCCAGACCCCAGGGGACTGAAGCTTTCTTT. Translation: CARPQGTEAFF.

The rearrangement links TRBV7-2 to TRBJ2-2; a possible D gene is TRBD1 (6 bases). V was clipped by 2 bases and J by 2 bases, with 9 bases between them. Germline CDR1 and CDR2: SGHTA and FQGNSA. The CDR3 spans 15 residues. The CDR3 protein is CASSLQGLNTGELFF. The CDR3 DNA sequence: TGTGCCAGCAGCTTACAGGGGCTTAACACCGGGGAGCTGTTTTTT.

The CDR3 protein is CAWRAQGKGDEKLFF. CDR3 nucleotides: TGTGCCTGGAGGGCTCAGGGAAAGGGCGATGAAAAACTGTTTTTT. V usage is TRBV30 and J usage is TRBJ1-4; D may be TRBD1 (5 bases). Trimming left V 3 bases short and J 6 bases short, with 17 bases between. The CDR3 runs to 15 residues. Germline CDR1 is GTSNPN and CDR2 is SVGIG (reference sequence).

The table lists this clone with a count of one. The rearrangement joins TRBV6-5 to TRBJ2-2, with D perhaps TRBD1 (6 bases). V was cut by 8 bases and J by 0 bases, with 13 bases left in between. This CDR3 is built from 15 residues. Germline values: CDR1 MNHEY, CDR2 SVGAGI. CDR3 sequence (DNA): TGTGCCAGCGACAGACAGGAGCCGAACACCGGGGAGCTGTTTTTT. It translates to CASDRQEPNTGELFF.

The chain joins TRBV19 to TRBJ2-1; perhaps TRBD1 as D (7 bases). CDR3 size: 16 residues. V gave up 11 bases and J gave up 10 bases, with 30 bases separating them. Per germline, CDR1 LNHDA and CDR2 SQIVND (reference sequence). The CDR3 DNA reads as TGTGCCTCATCACGGGACTCAGGGGGGAGTCCTAAGGAGCAGTTCTTC. This encodes CASSRDSGGSPKEQFF.

The chain carries TRBV6-5 and TRBJ1-3; D possibly corresponds to TRBD1 (5 bases). V was clipped by 7 bases and J by 4 bases, with 17 bases between them. Germline V lookup: CDR1 MNHEY, CDR2 SVGAGI. CDR3 size: 15 residues. CDR3 protein: CASNLLQGGGNTIYF. In DNA form, the CDR3 reads TGTGCCAGCAATCTACTCCAGGGAGGGGGAAACACCATATATTTT.

The chain has TRBV5-6 and TRBJ2-5; tentative D call: TRBD2 (7 bases). The V gene lost 0 bases and the J gene lost 3 bases, with 18 bases spanning the gap. The CDR3 is 17 amino acids. Germline V gene lookup returns CDR1 SGHDT and CDR2 YYEEEE. CDR3 protein: CASSLARGPWLEETQYF. The DNA for the CDR3 is TGTGCCAGCAGCTTGGCGCGGGGGCCCTGGCTAGAAGAGACCCAGTACTTC.

The chain joins TRBV14 to TRBJ1-2; 8 bases agree with TRBD1. The length of the CDR3 is 14 residues. The trim removed 3 bases at V and 4 bases at J, leaving 4 bases unmatched. Germline V gives CDR1 SGHDN, CDR2 FVKESK. CDR3 region: CASSHRGQVYGYTF. The CDR3 DNA reads as TGTGCCAGCAGCCATCGGGGACAGGTCTATGGCTACACCTTC.

V usage is TRBV5-1 and J usage is TRBJ2-1; D may be TRBD1 (5 bases). V lost 0 bases, J lost 3 bases, and 13 bases lay in between. This CDR3 has 16 residues. CDR1 is SGHRS, CDR2 YFSETQ, per germline. The chain's CDR3 is CASSLAWQGFYNEQFF. CDR3 coding DNA: TGCGCCAGCAGCTTGGCTTGGCAGGGCTTCTACAATGAGCAGTTCTTC.

The genes are TRBV9 and TRBJ2-1, with D perhaps TRBD2 (6 bases). V lost 0 bases to trimming and J lost 7 bases, with 14 bases between them. The germline V gene has CDR1 SGDLS and CDR2 YYNGEE. There are 15 residues in the CDR3. As DNA, the CDR3 is TGTGCCAGCAGCGTAGTCGCGGGGAATTGGAATGAGCAGTTCTTC. Its translation is CASSVVAGNWNEQFF.

This clone was detected once. The CDR3 region has the DNA TGTGCCAGCAGCTTGGCCAGGGTAAACTATGGCTACACCTTC. Its translation: CASSLARVNYGYTF. The chain has TRBV11-2 and TRBJ1-2; D might be TRBD1 (5 bases). The CDR3 runs to 14 residues. V dropped 3 bases and J dropped 2 bases, with 10 bases sitting between them. CDR1 is SGHAT, CDR2 FQNNGV, per germline.

The chain combines TRBV5-6 with TRBJ1-2; D call uncertain. Germline loops: CDR1 SGHDT, CDR2 YYEEEE. Trimming left V 7 bases short and J 1 base short, with 11 bases between. The CDR3 consists of 13 residues. The DNA of the CDR3 is TGTGCCAGCTCGAGTAAGTTTAACTATGGCTACACCTTC. Protein sequence: CASSSKFNYGYTF.

V gene TRBV12-5 combines with J gene TRBJ1-5; 11 nucleotides line up with TRBD1. Per germline, CDR1 LGHNT and CDR2 FRNRAP. The CDR3 has 15 amino acids. Unmatched junction bases numbered 4, after V lost 6 bases and J lost 3 bases. CDR3 in amino acids: CASGPGQGVNQPQHF. The CDR3 DNA sequence: TGTGCTAGTGGACCGGGACAGGGGGTCAATCAGCCCCAGCATTTT.

The chain combines TRBV5-5 with TRBJ1-1; tentatively, D is TRBD1 (6 bases). Germline lookup yields CDR1 SGHKS and CDR2 YYEKEE (reference sequence). V was shortened by 3 bases and J by 2 bases, with 8 bases between the two germline ends. The CDR3 is 13 residues long. The CDR3 region has the DNA TGTGCCAGCAGCTGGGGACACAACACTGAAGCTTTCTTT. Amino acid sequence: CASSWGHNTEAFF.

The genes are TRBV7-9 and TRBJ1-1; D is ambiguous. Trimming stripped 2 bases from V and 1 base from J, with 17 bases between. The CDR3 consists of 17 residues. Germline V CDR1 and CDR2: SEHNR, FQNEAQ (reference sequence). The CDR3 protein is CASSLFAGFTPNTEAFF. The CDR3 DNA sequence: TGTGCCAGCAGCTTATTCGCGGGTTTCACTCCGAACACTGAAGCTTTCTTT.

The V and J genes are TRBV5-5 and TRBJ2-5; tentative D call: TRBD1 (5 bases). CDR3 length equals 15 residues. Germline V gene lookup returns CDR1 SGHKS and CDR2 YYEKEE (reference sequence). V was shortened by 5 bases and J by 4 bases, with 18 bases between the two germline ends. This CDR3 is CASRKGQGIPETQYF. CDR3 DNA sequence: TGTGCCAGCAGGAAGGGGCAGGGAATCCCAGAGACCCAGTACTTC.

This clone was counted only a few times. This chain joins TRBV27 and TRBJ1-2; 10 bases map to TRBD1. The V and J ends lost 6 bases and 4 bases, in that order; junction bases with no gene match: 5. The CDR3 length is 14 residues. Germline assignment: CDR1 MNHEY and CDR2 SMNVEV (reference sequence). As DNA, the CDR3 is TGTGCCAGCAGCGACAGGGGGCGAGGCTATGGCTACACCTTC. Translation: CASSDRGRGYGYTF.

This rearrangement joins TRBV5-1 to TRBJ1-3; TRBD1 matches at 11 bases. Germline CDR1 and CDR2: SGHRS and YFSETQ. Trimming removed 1 base from V and 2 bases from J; junction bases left unmatched: 2. This CDR3 has 16 residues. Here the CDR3 DNA reads TGCGCCAGCAGCTTGCGGACAGGGGGCACTGGAAACACCATATATTTT. As protein: CASSLRTGGTGNTIYF.

This rearrangement joins TRBV10-3 to TRBJ2-2; 9 nucleotides agree with TRBD1. Germline assignment: CDR1 ENHRY and CDR2 SYGVKD. The CDR3 length is 19 residues. V shed 4 bases and J 5 bases; nucleotides not matched to a gene: 17. CDR3 nucleotide sequence: TGTGCCATCAGTGGAAACTTCGGACAGGGGATGGTGAAAACCGGGGAGCTGTTTTTT. Amino acid sequence: CAISGNFGQGMVKTGELFF.

The rearrangement links TRBV20-1 to TRBJ2-5; D is unclear. Germline CDR1 and CDR2: DFQATT and SNEGSKA (reference sequence). CDR3 length: 11 amino acids. Trimming removed 0 bases from V and 5 bases from J, with 4 bases in between. The CDR3 bases are TGCAGTGCTAGAGATCGGGAGACCCAGTACTTC. Its translation is CSARDRETQYF.

The chain combines TRBV19 with TRBJ1-3; D is ambiguous. Trimming removed 4 bases from V and 2 bases from J, with 9 bases in between. The V gene's germline CDR1 is LNHDA and CDR2 SQIVND (reference sequence). The CDR3 sequence is 14 residues long. CDR3 residues: CASSKREPGNTIYF. In nucleotides, the CDR3 is TGTGCCAGTAGTAAAAGAGAACCTGGAAACACCATATATTTT.

The rearrangement joins TRBV2 to TRBJ2-7; TRBD1 agrees at 7 bases. This CDR3 region has 17 residues. With V trimmed by 4 bases and J by 0 bases, 12 bases remained unmatched. Germline V CDR1 and CDR2: SNHLY, FYNNEI. CDR3 nucleotide sequence: TGTGCCAGCAGTGTTGAGGGGGCGAGGTTCAGCTCCTACGAGCAGTACTTC. Protein sequence: CASSVEGARFSSYEQYF.

This sequence joins TRBV19 and TRBJ2-5; TRBD2 is a possible D gene (7 bases). There are 13 residues in the CDR3. V lost 6 bases to trimming and J lost 6 bases, with 14 bases between them. Germline CDR1 reads LNHDA; CDR2 reads SQIVND (reference sequence). CDR3 loop: CASRGGLGKTQYF. Here the CDR3 DNA reads TGTGCCAGTAGGGGGGGGCTAGGAAAGACCCAGTACTTC.

This chain connects TRBV24-1 to TRBJ1-2, with D possibly being TRBD1 (5 bases). Germline assignment: CDR1 KGHDR and CDR2 SFDVKD. Trimming removed 2 bases at V and 8 bases at J, with 20 bases between. This CDR3 has 16 residues. CDR3 nucleotide sequence: TGTGCCACCAGTGATTCGCGGGGCTCCCTTCTCGGGGGCTACACCTTC. Its protein product is CATSDSRGSLLGGYTF.

The chain uses TRBV5-5 and TRBJ2-7; possibly TRBD2 for D (5 bases). V lost 3 bases to trimming and J lost 2 bases, with 12 bases between them. CDR3 length: 14 residues. Germline V CDR1 and CDR2: SGHKS, YYEKEE (reference sequence). The CDR3 DNA reads as TGTGCCAGCAGCTGGAGCCTCGGGGCCTACGAGCAGTACGTC. Protein: CASSWSLGAYEQYV.

The chain couples TRBV15 to TRBJ2-1; 9 bases match TRBD2. V was clipped by 3 bases and J by 7 bases; unmatched bases: 16. CDR3 length: 18 amino acids. Germline CDR1 reads LNHNV; CDR2 reads YYDKDF (reference sequence). The DNA for the CDR3 is TGTGCCACCAGCAGCTTAGCTGTTGGCGGGGGGGCCCGTAATGAGCAGTTCTTC. It specifies CATSSLAVGGGARNEQFF.

The V call is TRBV27, the J call TRBJ1-3; D remains ambiguous. V was shortened by 3 bases and J by 5 bases, with 14 bases between the two germline ends. The CDR3 runs to 15 residues. CDR1 and CDR2 from the germline V gene are MNHEY and SMNVEV (reference sequence). CDR3 loop: CASSLRAGKRNTIYF. CDR3 nucleotides: TGTGCCAGCAGTTTGCGGGCAGGAAAACGAAACACCATATATTTT.